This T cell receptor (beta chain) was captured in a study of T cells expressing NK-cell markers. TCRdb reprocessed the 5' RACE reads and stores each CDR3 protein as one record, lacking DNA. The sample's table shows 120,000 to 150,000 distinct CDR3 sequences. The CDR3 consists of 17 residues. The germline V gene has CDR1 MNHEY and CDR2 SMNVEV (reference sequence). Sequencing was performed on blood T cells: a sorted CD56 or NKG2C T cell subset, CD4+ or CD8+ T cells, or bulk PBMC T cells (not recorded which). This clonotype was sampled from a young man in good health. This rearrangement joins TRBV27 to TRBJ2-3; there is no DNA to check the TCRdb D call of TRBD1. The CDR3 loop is CASSLGATGISADTQYF.